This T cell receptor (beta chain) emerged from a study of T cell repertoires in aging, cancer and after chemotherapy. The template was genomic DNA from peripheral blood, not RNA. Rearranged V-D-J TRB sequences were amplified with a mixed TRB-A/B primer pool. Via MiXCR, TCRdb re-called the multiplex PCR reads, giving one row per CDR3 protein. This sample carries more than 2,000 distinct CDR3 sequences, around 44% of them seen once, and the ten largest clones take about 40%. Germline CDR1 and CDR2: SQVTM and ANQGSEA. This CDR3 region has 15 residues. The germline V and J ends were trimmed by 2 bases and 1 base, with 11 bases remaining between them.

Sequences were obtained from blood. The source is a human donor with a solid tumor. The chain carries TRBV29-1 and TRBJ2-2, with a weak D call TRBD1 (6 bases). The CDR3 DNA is TGCAGCGTTGAAAGGGCAGGGGTGAACACCGGGGAGCTGTTTTTT. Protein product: CSVERAGVNTGELFF.